Following are 18 T cell receptor beta chains from one sample sequenced in a study of Ad26.COV2.S vaccination and SARS-CoV-2 variants. As for treatment: 15 to 20 received Ad26.COV2.S at low or high dose, single or two shots; five or six received placebo; per-sample allocation not given. All samples were drawn on day 63, counting from the first vaccine or placebo injection. Measured with immunoSEQ multiplex PCR; TCRdb has only the in-frame clones, and not every one. Counted here are about 320,000 clones, about 86% occurring once; the ten biggest clones make up more than 1.5%. Sequencing used peripheral blood, obtained in a trial of Ad26.COV2.S vaccine versus placebo. These receptors came from a person between 18 and 65 years old who received the Ad26.COV2.S COVID-19 vaccine or a placebo.

This rearrangement joins TRBV19 to TRBJ1-1, with 7 positions matching TRBD1. This CDR3 comprises 14 residues. V gave up 3 bases and J gave up 0 bases; unmatched junction bases: 1. Germline values: CDR1 LNHDA, CDR2 SQIVND (reference sequence). The CDR3 here is CASSMGQLNTEAFF. CDR3 sequence (DNA): TGTGCCAGTAGTATGGGACAGCTGAACACTGAAGCTTTCTTT.

This clone showed up just once. The V and J genes are TRBV27 and TRBJ2-7, with D unresolved. Germline loops: CDR1 MNHEY, CDR2 SMNVEV (reference sequence). The CDR3 is 16 amino acids. Trimming shortened V by 4 bases and J by 2 bases, and 18 bases separated the two germline ends. CDR3 protein: CASSSRWAQNTYEQYF. In DNA, the CDR3 is TGTGCCAGCAGTTCGAGGTGGGCGCAGAACACCTACGAGCAGTACTTC.

This clone was recorded a few times. The chain has TRBV3-1 (or the pseudogene TRBV3-2) and TRBJ2-7, with D perhaps TRBD2 (6 bases). Germline V gene data show CDR1 as LGHDT and CDR2 as YNNKEL (reference sequence). This CDR3 region has 13 residues. V was shortened by 1 base and J by 7 bases, with 11 bases between the two germline ends. CDR3 nucleotides: TGTGCCAGCAGCCAAGTACGAAGCGGGGAGCAGTACTTC. Its translation is CASSQVRSGEQYF.

This chain joins TRBV30 and TRBJ2-3; 7 nucleotides line up with TRBD1. The germline CDR1 and CDR2 sequences are GTSNPN and SVGIG (reference sequence). V lost 4 bases and J lost 2; bases outside the gene matches: 6. The CDR3 sequence is 14 residues long. The CDR3 nucleotides read TGTGCCTGGAAGGGACAGCTCTACACAGATACGCAGTATTTT. Translation: CAWKGQLYTDTQYF.

The CDR3 sequence: CASSHGETQYF. The CDR3 bases are TGTGCCAGCAGCCATGGAGAGACCCAGTACTTC. The gene calls are TRBV6-2 or TRBV6-3 and TRBJ2-5, with D unclear. The CDR3 totals 11 residues. Trimming took 6 bases from V and 4 from J, leaving 6 bases between them. The germline V gene encodes CDR1 MNHEY and CDR2 SVGEGT.

The V and J genes are TRBV11-2 and TRBJ2-2; D ambiguous. V lost 2 bases to trimming and J lost 6 bases, with 7 bases between them. CDR3 length: 13 amino acids. Looked up from germline, CDR1 is SGHAT and CDR2 is FQNNGV. CDR3 DNA sequence: TGTGCCAGCAGCTTATTCGTCCCCGGGGAGCTGTTTTTT. Its protein is CASSLFVPGELFF. The whole variable domain, filled in from reference TRBV11-2 and TRBJ2-2, reads EAGVAQSPRYKIIEKRQSVAFWCNPISGHATLYWYQQILGQGPKLLIQFQNNGVVDDSQLPKDRFSAERLKGVDSTLKIQPAKLEDSAVYLCASSLFVPGELFFGEGSRLTVL.

The V gene is TRBV14, the J gene TRBJ2-1; possible D gene TRBD2, 6 bases. V lost 5 bases and J lost 6, with 26 bases in between. The germline CDR1 and CDR2 sequences are SGHDN and FVKESK. The CDR3 loop spans 18 amino acids. The CDR3 spells CASSEIMAGLHLANEQFF. DNA for the CDR3: TGTGCCAGCAGCGAAATAATGGCGGGGCTACATTTGGCCAATGAGCAGTTCTTC. The full variable domain, rest sourced from reference TRBV14 and TRBJ2-1, is EAGVTQFPSHSVIEKGQTVTLRCDPISGHDNLYWYRRVMGKEIKFLLHFVKESKQDESGMPNNRFLAERTGGTYSTLKVQPAELEDSGVYFCASSEIMAGLHLANEQFFGPGTRLTVL.

V is TRBV7-2 and J is TRBJ2-7; 8 nucleotides match TRBD1. Germline loops: CDR1 SGHTA, CDR2 FQGNSA. There are 15 residues in the CDR3. Unmatched junction bases numbered 7, after V lost 4 bases and J lost 2 bases. CDR3 sequence reads: CASSWGTGLTYEQYF. Written as DNA, the CDR3 is TGTGCCAGCAGCTGGGGGACAGGTCTCACCTACGAGCAGTACTTC.

V is TRBV29-1 and J is TRBJ2-5; 10 positions agree with TRBD2. This CDR3 has 13 amino acids. V dropped 4 bases and J dropped 5; count of bases not matched to a gene: 4. Germline-derived CDR1 and CDR2 are SQVTM and ANQGSEA. This chain's CDR3 is CSVVLAGRETQYF. The CDR3 coding sequence is TGCAGCGTTGTACTAGCGGGGAGGGAGACCCAGTACTTC. The variable domain in full, with the rest retrieved from reference TRBV29-1 and TRBJ2-5, is SAVISQKPSRDICQRGTSLTIQCQVDSQVTMMFWYRQQPGQSLTLIATANQGSEATYESGFVIDKFPISRPNLTFSTLTVSNMSPEDSSIYLCSVVLAGRETQYFGPGTRLLVL.

V is TRBV6-5 and J is TRBJ1-6; tentative D call: TRBD1 (5 bases). V was clipped by 2 bases and J by 7 bases, with 9 bases between them. Germline V gives CDR1 MNHEY, CDR2 SVGAGI. The CDR3 has 14 residues. The CDR3 loop reads CASSYRGENSPLHF. CDR3 DNA: TGTGCCAGCAGTTACCGGGGGGAAAATTCACCCCTCCACTTT.

The chain has TRBV5-1 and TRBJ2-7; D may be TRBD2 (6 bases). CDR3 length equals 15 residues. CDR1 is SGHRS, CDR2 YFSETQ, per germline. V was pared by 4 bases and J by 9 bases, with 23 bases between. CDR3 in DNA: TGCGCCAGCAGCCCAACCGGGACTCCTACTCACGGGCAGTACTTC. Translating gives CASSPTGTPTHGQYF.

J is TRBJ1-1 and V is TRBV4-3; D gene uncertain. Trimming pared 1 base from V and 1 base from J, leaving 7 bases between. CDR1 and CDR2 from the germline V gene are LGHNA and YSLEER. This CDR3 is built from 14 residues. The CDR3 DNA reads TGCGCCAGCAGCCAAGGGGCAAGGAACACTGAAGCTTTCTTT. Encoded protein: CASSQGARNTEAFF.

This rearrangement joins TRBV27 to TRBJ2-7; 7 nucleotides match TRBD2. V shed 5 bases, J shed 6 bases, and the junction held 10 bases outside the gene matches. The CDR3 runs 14 residues. CDR1 and CDR2 (germline): MNHEY, SMNVEV (reference sequence). The CDR3 DNA sequence: TGTGCCAGCAGTCCGTTGACTAGCCAGACCGAGCAGTACTTC. Amino acids: CASSPLTSQTEQYF.

This rearrangement joins TRBV14 to TRBJ1-4; a weak D match, TRBD1 (5 bases). The CDR3 contains 18 residues. V lost 4 bases and J 8 bases, leaving 26 bases between the germline ends. Germline CDR1 reads SGHDN; CDR2 reads FVKESK. CDR3 residues: CASSPDPLPGKWGEKLFF. CDR3 nucleotides: TGTGCCAGCAGCCCGGACCCTCTACCAGGGAAATGGGGCGAAAAACTGTTTTTT.

This chain uses TRBV7-2 with TRBJ2-5; the match to TRBD1 covers 9 bases. The CDR3 spans 17 residues. V gave up 0 bases and J gave up 5 bases; unmatched junction bases: 10. Germline-derived CDR1 and CDR2 are SGHTA and FQGNSA. The CDR3 DNA reads as TGTGCCAGCAGCTTAGCATCTACAGGGGGCGGGAAGGAGACCCAGTACTTC. Translation: CASSLASTGGGKETQYF.

This chain uses TRBV19 with TRBJ2-2; unclear D gene. This CDR3 contains 15 residues. Per the germline V gene, CDR1 is LNHDA and CDR2 is SQIVND (reference sequence). V was shortened by 7 bases and J by 0 bases, with 12 bases between the two germline ends. Here the CDR3 reads CASKGRLTNTGELFF. Written as DNA, the CDR3 is TGTGCCAGTAAGGGCAGGTTAACGAACACCGGGGAGCTGTTTTTT.

This rearrangement joins TRBV13 to TRBJ2-7; D unclear. Germline lookup yields CDR1 PRHDT and CDR2 FYEKMQ (reference sequence). This CDR3 is 15 amino acids long. The V and J ends lost 3 bases and 2 bases respectively, with 14 bases between them. The CDR3 sequence: CASSFLSMGTYEQYF. The CDR3 nucleotides are TGTGCCAGCAGCTTTCTATCGATGGGGACCTACGAGCAGTACTTC.

This clone has just one count. V is TRBV6-4 and J is TRBJ1-1, with a weak D call TRBD1 (6 bases). Germline CDR1 MRHNA, CDR2 SNTAGT. The ends were cut back, 6 bases at V and 6 bases at J, with 14 bases in the middle. This CDR3 region has 13 residues. This CDR3 is CASSLTGYSEAFF. DNA of the CDR3: TGTGCCAGCAGCCTTACAGGGTACTCTGAAGCTTTCTTT.